These T cell receptor beta chains were read from a single sample in a study of cytomegalovirus exposure and HLA in healthy donors. TCRdb's table, derived via immunoSEQ multiplex PCR, lists solely in-frame clones and lacks some. The table lists 120,000 to 150,000 clones, about two thirds of them singletons. The specimen was PBMCs. These receptors all stem from a man aged 40-49 years in good health and CMV-seronegative. The CDR3 runs from the conserved cysteine through the conserved F or W. The order of the fields is clone size, J gene, V gene, CDR3 length, CDR3 protein. The size of a clone is reported for some rows only, either as once, few or many, or as a class for expanded clones.

abundance: few
j_gene: TRBJ2-5
v_gene: TRBV9
len: 16
CDR3aa: CASSERIGQGWETQYF

abundance: once
j_gene: TRBJ1-6
v_gene: TRBV5-6
len: 15
CDR3aa: CASSLGGHYNSPLNF

abundance: .
j_gene: TRBJ2-3
v_gene: TRBV5-1
len: 16
CDR3aa: CASSLTAGGPTDTQYF

abundance: few
j_gene: TRBJ2-7
v_gene: TRBV5-1
len: 14
CDR3aa: CASNTGGDGYEQYF

abundance: .
j_gene: TRBJ2-7
v_gene: TRBV11-3
len: 12
CDR3aa: CASSLGDYEQYF

abundance: few
j_gene: TRBJ2-7
v_gene: TRBV7-2
len: 16
CDR3aa: CASRKSWTGKSYEQYF

abundance: .
j_gene: TRBJ1-6
v_gene: TRBV7-9
len: 15
CDR3aa: CASSLGAGGNSPLHF

abundance: .
j_gene: TRBJ1-1
v_gene: TRBV19
len: 14
CDR3aa: CASSRVIGNTEAFF

abundance: .
j_gene: TRBJ2-2
v_gene: TRBV4-1
len: 16
CDR3aa: CASSQKGTSNTGELFF

abundance: .
j_gene: TRBJ1-1
v_gene: TRBV7-9
len: 16
CDR3aa: CASSTSKGGLFTEAFF

abundance: .
j_gene: TRBJ1-1
v_gene: TRBV20-1
len: 10
CDR3aa: CSARRREAFF

abundance: .
j_gene: TRBJ2-7
v_gene: TRBV27
len: 15
CDR3aa: CASSAPAGTVYEQYF

abundance: .
j_gene: TRBJ2-3
v_gene: TRBV29-1
len: 16
CDR3aa: CSVDWGLAGIADTQYF

abundance: .
j_gene: TRBJ2-1
v_gene: TRBV13
len: 16
CDR3aa: CASSLEGLLQGDEQFF

abundance: .
j_gene: TRBJ1-5
v_gene: TRBV6-1
len: 15
CDR3aa: CASSEGVRGNQPQHF

abundance: few
j_gene: TRBJ2-1
v_gene: TRBV5-1
len: 15
CDR3aa: CASSLEGQNNNEQFF

abundance: .
j_gene: TRBJ2-7
v_gene: TRBV5-5
len: 15
CDR3aa: CASSLGLAGGYEQYF

abundance: .
j_gene: TRBJ1-6
v_gene: TRBV5-1
len: 13
CDR3aa: CASSLAGYSPLHF

abundance: once
j_gene: TRBJ2-7
v_gene: TRBV2
len: 15
CDR3aa: CASSEAASRSRGQYF

abundance: once
j_gene: TRBJ1-1
v_gene: TRBV28
len: 13
CDR3aa: CASGGAANTEAFF

abundance: few
j_gene: TRBJ1-5
v_gene: TRBV10-3
len: 14
CDR3aa: CAISGTASNQPQHF

abundance: .
j_gene: TRBJ1-1
v_gene: TRBV2
len: 14
CDR3aa: CASSVQGIETEAFF

abundance: .
j_gene: TRBJ2-3
v_gene: TRBV30
len: 15
CDR3aa: CAWSVDGVSTDTQYF

abundance: .
j_gene: TRBJ1-2
v_gene: TRBV28
len: 15
CDR3aa: CASSLYGSGGYGYTF

abundance: .
j_gene: TRBJ2-2
v_gene: TRBV11-3
len: 17
CDR3aa: CASFRASGRSNTGELFF

abundance: .
j_gene: TRBJ2-7
v_gene: TRBV15
len: 14
CDR3aa: CATSRRQGAYEQYF

abundance: .
j_gene: TRBJ2-7
v_gene: TRBV7-6
len: 17
CDR3aa: CASSPGGGLAGGDEQYF

abundance: .
j_gene: TRBJ1-4
v_gene: TRBV6-6
len: 16
CDR3aa: CASSYRGGPGGEKLFF

abundance: .
j_gene: TRBJ2-3
v_gene: TRBV19
len: 15
CDR3aa: CATLLGRGSTDTQYF